The 30 T cell receptor beta chains reported below all come from one sample, sequenced in a study of metastatic and nonmetastatic thyroid tumors. Until they underwent thyroid surgery, no patient had received any treatment. TCRdb re-clonotyped the PCR reads through MiXCR. Of over 50,000 clones in the sample, 25% to 35% are singletons; the top ten hold approximately 15%. Sequencing was done on a sample of blood. These receptors came from a female donor with papillary thyroid cancer or a benign thyroid nodule (not recorded which). Some clones in this sample may be carry-over from other donors' samples.

The chain employs TRBV9 and TRBJ1-2; possibly TRBD1 for D (5 bases). The CDR3 has 16 amino acids. Germline values: CDR1 SGDLS, CDR2 YYNGEE. The germline V and J ends were trimmed by 5 bases and 4 bases, with 21 bases remaining between them. CDR3 coding DNA: TGTGCCAGCAGTGAGCTCGTGAAGACAGCCTTCTATGGCTACACCTTC. Amino acid sequence: CASSELVKTAFYGYTF.

This clone was counted a few times. This chain links TRBV12-3 or TRBV12-4 with TRBJ2-3, with 10 bases lining up with TRBD2. The J segment lost 2 bases and the V segment lost 8 bases, leaving 10 bases of the junction unmatched. This CDR3 comprises 16 residues. This chain's CDR3 is CASVSLAGGYTDTQYF. In DNA form, the CDR3 reads TGTGCCAGCGTTTCGTTAGCGGGGGGATACACAGATACGCAGTATTTT.

The chain recombines TRBV19 with TRBJ1-2; possibly TRBD1 for D (6 bases). The germline V gene encodes CDR1 LNHDA and CDR2 SQIVND (reference sequence). This CDR3 spans 15 amino acids. V lost 2 bases to trimming and J lost 8 bases, with 18 bases between them. The CDR3 bases are TGTGCCAGTAGTATAAGGGGACAAGGACCTGACGGCTACACCTTC. Its translation is CASSIRGQGPDGYTF.

V is TRBV11-1 and J is TRBJ1-1, with 9 bases that match TRBD1. The germline gives CDR1 SGHAT, CDR2 FQDESV (reference sequence). V lost 5 bases, J lost 5 bases, and 9 bases stayed unmatched. The CDR3 sequence is 15 residues long. CDR3 residues: CASSPRTGARTEAFF. In DNA form, the CDR3 reads TGTGCCAGCAGCCCCCGGACAGGGGCGCGAACTGAAGCTTTCTTT.

This clone was found a few times. This chain connects TRBV11-3 to TRBJ2-2; tentative D call: TRBD2 (6 bases). The CDR3 has 14 amino acids. Trimming removed 5 bases from V and 7 bases from J, with 14 bases in between. Germline lookup yields CDR1 SGHNT and CDR2 YENEEA. CDR3 residues: CASSPRGRNGELFF. The CDR3, as DNA: TGTGCCAGCAGCCCTCGGGGGAGGAACGGGGAGCTGTTTTTT.

This rearrangement joins TRBV20-1 to TRBJ2-7, with 11 bases matching TRBD1. CDR1 is DFQATT, CDR2 SNEGSKA, per germline (reference sequence). V shed 6 bases and J 2 bases; nucleotides not matched to a gene: 6. The CDR3 runs 14 residues. The CDR3 DNA sequence: TGCAGTGCATCTCCGGGACAGGGGGCCTACGAGCAGTACTTC. It encodes CSASPGQGAYEQYF.

V gene TRBV6-4 combines with J gene TRBJ1-1; the match to TRBD1 covers 11 bases. Germline lookup yields CDR1 MRHNA and CDR2 SNTAGT. Trimming removed 4 bases from V and 7 bases from J; junction bases left unmatched: 8. CDR3 length: 15 amino acids. Here the CDR3 DNA reads TGTGCCAGCAGTGCAAATCCCGGGACAGGGGGTGAAGCTTTCTTT. It yields the protein CASSANPGTGGEAFF.

The chain links TRBV13 to TRBJ2-5; D is perhaps TRBD1 (6 bases). CDR1 is PRHDT and CDR2 is FYEKMQ in the germline V gene (reference sequence). Trimming removed 7 bases from V and 0 bases from J, with 12 bases in between. This CDR3 has 14 residues. Written as DNA, the CDR3 is TGTGCCAGCACCCAGGGGTCGTACCAAGAGACCCAGTACTTC. Translating it yields CASTQGSYQETQYF.

The CDR3 loop reads CASSLLPGGGKASTEAFF. The CDR3 DNA reads TGTGCCAGCAGCTTACTCCCCGGTGGGGGGAAGGCTTCGACTGAAGCTTTCTTT. This rearrangement joins TRBV7-3 to TRBJ1-1, with a weak D call TRBD1 (5 bases). The CDR3 extends over 18 amino acids. Trimming removed 2 bases at V and 5 bases at J, with 24 bases between. Germline V gene data show CDR1 as SGHTA and CDR2 as FQGTGA.

The chain links TRBV19 to TRBJ2-2; 7 nucleotides align to TRBD1. CDR3 length equals 16 residues. Germline lookup yields CDR1 LNHDA and CDR2 SQIVND (reference sequence). The trim removed 5 bases at V and 4 bases at J, leaving 10 bases unmatched. The CDR3: CASSANYRGGTGELFF. The CDR3 nucleotides read TGTGCCAGTAGTGCAAACTACAGGGGCGGCACCGGGGAGCTGTTTTTT.

This sequence joins TRBV18 and TRBJ2-1, with D hard to call. CDR1 and CDR2 (germline): KGHSH, LQKENI. The CDR3 extends over 16 amino acids. Trimming took 0 bases from V and 7 from J, leaving 16 bases between them. This chain's CDR3 is CASSPPVERSGNEQFF. Written as DNA, the CDR3 is TGTGCCAGCTCACCACCCGTAGAGAGGAGTGGTAATGAGCAGTTCTTC.

By its share, this clone is medium-sized. CDR3 residues: CASSFNRGGEQYF. CDR3 sequence (DNA): TGTGCCAGCAGCTTTAATAGGGGGGGAGAGCAGTACTTC. J is TRBJ2-7 and V is TRBV7-6; D perhaps matches TRBD2 (7 bases). CDR1 is SGHVS and CDR2 is FNYEAQ in the germline V gene. The germline V and J ends were trimmed by 3 bases and 7 bases, with 13 bases remaining between them. The CDR3 covers 13 residues.

The rearrangement links TRBV27 to TRBJ2-1; weak D call: TRBD1 (6 bases). Germline V CDR1 and CDR2: MNHEY, SMNVEV (reference sequence). The germline V and J ends were trimmed by 2 bases and 8 bases, with 10 bases remaining between them. This CDR3 is 13 amino acids long. The CDR3 nucleotides are TGTGCCAGCAGTTTAGCAGGGGTCCATGAGCAGTTCTTC. Its translation is CASSLAGVHEQFF.

The CDR3: CASRPGTSSDEQFF. CDR3 coding DNA: TGTGCCAGCAGACCCGGGACTAGCTCCGATGAGCAGTTCTTC. V gene TRBV12-3 or TRBV12-4 combines with J gene TRBJ2-1, with 9 bases lining up with TRBD2. J gave up 8 bases and V 6 bases, and 8 bases lay outside the gene matches. The length of the CDR3 is 14 residues.

This clone was seen a few times. The J gene is TRBJ2-7, the V gene TRBV6-5; 7 positions match TRBD1. Germline V CDR1 and CDR2: MNHEY, SVGAGI. The CDR3 loop spans 13 amino acids. V lost 6 bases, J lost 4 bases, and 6 bases stayed unmatched. CDR3 bases: TGTGCCAGCAGCTACGGACAGGAATACGAGCAGTACTTC. Protein: CASSYGQEYEQYF.

This chain joins TRBV20-1 and TRBJ2-1; TRBD2 matches at 8 bases. V shed 0 bases, J shed 3 bases, and the junction held 4 bases outside the gene matches. The germline CDR1 and CDR2 sequences are DFQATT and SNEGSKA (reference sequence). This CDR3 is 15 amino acids long. The CDR3 loop is CSARDTAGDYNEQFF. The CDR3 nucleotides read TGCAGTGCTAGAGATACAGCGGGAGACTACAATGAGCAGTTCTTC.

The V call is TRBV20-1, the J call TRBJ2-5, with 7 bases matching TRBD2. Trimming at V came to 0 bases and at J to 1 base, leaving 5 bases not matched to a gene. There are 15 residues in the CDR3. The germline CDR1 and CDR2 sequences are DFQATT and SNEGSKA (reference sequence). The CDR3 region has the DNA TGCAGTGCTAGAGACGGGACTAACGTCCAAGAGACCCAGTACTTC. Protein: CSARDGTNVQETQYF.

Sample share makes this clone medium-sized. V usage is TRBV6-1 and J usage is TRBJ1-2; 8 positions agree with TRBD1. This CDR3 has 15 amino acids. Germline lookup yields CDR1 MNHNS and CDR2 SASEGT. V lost 6 bases, J lost 3 bases, and 9 bases stayed unmatched. The CDR3 DNA reads TGTGCCAGCAGCGGTGGACCAGGGGGCGACTATGGCTACACCTTC. Translated: CASSGGPGGDYGYTF.

The genes are TRBV7-9 and TRBJ1-6, with TRBD1 identical over 7 bases. The germline V gene encodes CDR1 SEHNR and CDR2 FQNEAQ (reference sequence). V lost 11 bases, J lost 1 base, and 8 bases stayed unmatched. CDR3 length: 15 amino acids. In DNA, the CDR3 is TGTGCCTCCCGGGGCAGGGGGTCCTATAATTCACCCCTCCACTTT. Translation gives CASRGRGSYNSPLHF.

Many counts were recorded for this clone. At one boundary the junction diverges from the germline segment, which might be a read error. The chain recombines TRBV11-2 with TRBJ1-1; D perhaps matches TRBD1 (5 bases). The CDR3 sequence is 15 residues long. CDR1 is SGHAT and CDR2 is FQNNGV in the germline V gene. CDR3 protein: CASSLSPGPNAEAFF. CDR3 DNA sequence: TGTGCCAGCAGCTTATCCCCAGGGCCGAACGCTGAAGCTTTCTTT.

This rearrangement joins TRBV2 to TRBJ2-1; TRBD1 agrees at 9 bases. Germline assignment: CDR1 SNHLY and CDR2 FYNNEI. V gave up 6 bases and J gave up 6 bases; unmatched junction bases: 9. The CDR3 extends over 15 amino acids. The CDR3 nucleotides are TGTGCCAGCAGCTCCGGGACAGGGTCTCTCAATGAGCAGTTCTTC. Its translation is CASSSGTGSLNEQFF.

At least ten counts were recorded for this clone. The chain employs TRBV4-1 and TRBJ2-3, with 11 nucleotides matching TRBD1. V lost 0 bases to trimming and J lost 3 bases; unmatched junction nucleotides: 5. The CDR3 has 17 amino acids. CDR1 is MGHRA and CDR2 is YSYEKL in the germline V gene. The DNA for the CDR3 is TGCGCCAGCAGCCAAGATGGGACAGGGGGAGGGACAGATACGCAGTATTTT. This encodes CASSQDGTGGGTDTQYF.

This clone occurred a few times. The chain combines TRBV27 with TRBJ2-5; TRBD2 agrees at 8 bases. Trimming cost V 3 bases and J 6 bases; bases outside gene matches: 12. The CDR3 is made up of 16 amino acids. Germline values: CDR1 MNHEY, CDR2 SMNVEV (reference sequence). The CDR3 DNA sequence: TGTGCCAGCAGTTTTTTATCGACGGGAGGGCAAAAGACCCAGTACTTC. It translates to CASSFLSTGGQKTQYF.

The chain links TRBV19 to TRBJ1-1, with no clear D. Looked up from germline, CDR1 is LNHDA and CDR2 is SQIVND (reference sequence). There are 13 residues in the CDR3. The germline V and J ends were trimmed by 3 bases and 3 bases, with 8 bases remaining between them. This CDR3 reads CASSMGGDTEAFF. DNA of the CDR3: TGTGCCAGTAGTATGGGTGGGGACACTGAAGCTTTCTTT.

The CDR3 here is CASTRGATYEQYF. CDR3 DNA sequence: TGCGCCAGCACCCGGGGCGCGACCTACGAGCAGTACTTC. The V gene is TRBV10-2, the J gene TRBJ2-7; D tentatively fits TRBD1 or TRBD2 (5 bases each). The V end was cut by 7 bases, the J end by 2 bases, with 12 bases between. The CDR3 covers 13 residues. Germline V CDR1 and CDR2: WSHSY, SAAADI.

The chain employs TRBV30 and TRBJ2-7; TRBD2 is a possible D gene (6 bases). Germline lookup yields CDR1 GTSNPN and CDR2 SVGIG (reference sequence). CDR3 size: 14 residues. The V and J ends lost 3 bases and 1 base respectively, with 13 bases between them. Here the CDR3 DNA reads TGTGCCTGGAGAGAGGTTAGCGGTTCCTACGAGCAGTACTTC. Protein: CAWREVSGSYEQYF.

In this sample, this clone is medium-sized. The chain has TRBV2 and TRBJ1-2; no definite D call. V lost 5 bases, J lost 7 bases, and 14 bases lay in between. Germline V lookup: CDR1 SNHLY, CDR2 FYNNEI. The CDR3 is 13 amino acids. The CDR3 region is CASSTAVHGGYTF. The CDR3 DNA is TGTGCCAGCAGTACGGCAGTCCACGGTGGCTACACCTTC.

This chain joins TRBV5-1 and TRBJ2-6; D is perhaps TRBD1 or TRBD2 (6 bases each). Between the trimmed V and J ends, which lost 2 bases and 4 bases, there was a span of 10 bases. The CDR3 is made up of 15 amino acids. CDR1 is SGHRS, CDR2 YFSETQ, per germline. In DNA form, the CDR3 reads TGCGCCAGCAGCTTAGGGGGGCGCGGGGCCAACGTCCTGACTTTC. As protein: CASSLGGRGANVLTF.

The chain is built from TRBV25-1 and TRBJ2-2; 8 bases match TRBD1. CDR3 length: 15 residues. CDR1 is MGHDK and CDR2 is SYGVNS in the germline V gene. The J segment lost 3 bases and the V segment lost 6 bases, leaving 6 bases of the junction unmatched. The CDR3 protein is CASRDQGADTGELFF. The DNA for the CDR3 is TGTGCCAGCAGGGACCAGGGGGCTGACACCGGGGAGCTGTTTTTT.

A word on this clone: Other DNA sequences within the sample encode an identical CDR3. CDR3 amino acids: CASLGGAATNTGELFF. The CDR3 DNA is TGTGCCAGTCTTGGGGGGGCAGCGACTAACACCGGGGAGCTGTTTTTT. The gene calls are TRBV19 and TRBJ2-2; tentatively, D is TRBD2 (7 bases). The CDR3 totals 16 residues. Trimming pared 8 bases from V and 2 bases from J, leaving 18 bases between. Germline CDR1 LNHDA, CDR2 SQIVND (reference sequence).